This T cell receptor beta chain is drawn from a study of cytomegalovirus exposure and HLA in healthy donors. Researchers ran the PCR with 60 Vbeta and 13 Jbeta primers. Here immunoSEQ multiplex PCR was the method, and the copy in TCRdb shows in-frame clones only, minus some. The top ten clones hold under 2.5% of a sample with about 160,000 clones, roughly 78% of them seen once. Overall study results and limits: Across HLA loci, a later analysis found differing TCR association rates, with DRB1 most and HLA-C fewest. What a later analysis reportedly showed was that an Asian-associated ancestry cluster had fewer N-insertions than the roughly 670-donor mean.

J lost 8 bases, V lost 5 bases, and 5 bases had no gene match. Per the germline V gene, CDR1 is MDHEN and CDR2 is SYDVKM. The CDR3 length is 13 residues. With regard to this clone: The antigen remains undetermined.

The gene calls are TRBV28 and TRBJ1-4, with TRBD1 identical over 7 bases. The sequenced sample was PBMCs. The TCR sequence derives from a man aged 40-55 years in good health and CMV-seronegative. CDR3 in amino acids: CASSRTGEEKLFF. The CDR3 DNA is TGTGCCAGCAGTCGAACAGGGGAAGAAAAACTGTTTTTT.